This TCR beta chain comes out of a study of PD-L1 blockade in urothelial cancer. Study details: Peripheral blood specimens exhibited a median yield of around 140,000 T cells. Study results and caveats: Below-median pretreatment blood TCR clonality predicted better survival. Tumor-associated blood clones were expanded more by durable-benefit patients at 3 weeks.

TCRdb keeps only in-frame clones here, not all; method: immunoSEQ multiplex PCR. Here the sample spans 35,000 to 55,000 clones, 83% being singletons. Details on this clone: Its specificity is unknown.

The time point was: peripheral blood 6 weeks after treatment start. Locally advanced or metastatic urothelial carcinoma was diagnosed in the patients. This clonotype originated in a man in his sixties with urothelial cancer. The specimen comprised PBMCs, sampled around atezolizumab (anti-PD-L1) treatment.

The CDR3 sequence: CASRPDRRYEQYF. CDR3 sequence (DNA): TGTGCCAGCAGACCGGACAGAAGATACGAGCAGTACTTC. The chain uses TRBV11-2 and TRBJ2-7, with a weak D call TRBD1 (6 bases). The CDR3 spans 13 residues. The germline CDR1 and CDR2 sequences are SGHAT and FQNNGV. V was clipped by 6 bases and J by 4 bases, with 13 bases between them. The full variable domain, with the rest looked up from reference TRBV11-2 and TRBJ2-7, is EAGVAQSPRYKIIEKRQSVAFWCNPISGHATLYWYQQILGQGPKLLIQFQNNGVVDDSQLPKDRFSAERLKGVDSTLKIQPAKLEDSAVYLCASRPDRRYEQYFGPGTRLTVT.